This passage covers 18 T cell receptor beta chains from one sample sequenced in a study of chemoradiotherapy in HPV16-positive cancers. Repertoires were generated with immunoSEQ multiplex PCR, while TCRdb's copy carries only in-frame clones and drops some. The table shows 9,500 to 13,000 clones, with 65% to 80% occurring only once. This specimen consisted of tumor tissue, obtained from a patient who underwent chemoradiotherapy. Receptors originate from a human donor with HPV-associated anogenital cancer.

CDR3: CASSQGLGNTEAFF. In nucleotides, the CDR3 is TGTGCCAGCAGCCAAGGACTGGGGAACACTGAAGCTTTCTTT. The chain uses TRBV4-2 and TRBJ1-1; no firm D call. Germline CDR1 and CDR2: LGHNA and YNFKEQ. The CDR3 spans 14 residues. V dropped 1 base and J dropped 1 base, with 7 bases sitting between them.

In DNA form, the CDR3 reads TGTGCCAGCAGCTTAGAAAAGGGTCGGGGGGGATCTTACAATGAGCAGTTCTTC. Its protein product is CASSLEKGRGGSYNEQFF. V usage is TRBV11-3 and J usage is TRBJ2-1, with TRBD2 identical over 8 bases. V trimming: 0 bases; J trimming: 4 bases; junction bases outside the gene matches: 11. Germline CDR1 SGHNT, CDR2 YENEEA. The CDR3 is 18 residues long.

This clone was seen only once. The CDR3 DNA sequence: TGTGCCAGCTCACCCTGGACAGGGGAGGCGACCGGGGAGCTGTTTTTT. Protein sequence: CASSPWTGEATGELFF. The chain links TRBV18 to TRBJ2-2; TRBD1 aligns across 9 bases. Germline CDR1 KGHSH, CDR2 LQKENI. The CDR3 sequence is 16 residues long. The J segment lost 5 bases and the V segment lost 3 bases, leaving 7 bases of the junction unmatched.

The chain carries TRBV7-3 and TRBJ2-7, with D perhaps matching TRBD2 (6 bases). The CDR3 is 15 amino acids. Germline assignment: CDR1 SGHTA and CDR2 FQGTGA. V was trimmed by 0 bases and J by 2 bases, leaving 11 bases between them. The CDR3 DNA is TGTGCCAGCAGCTTAACGGCGGGACCTGCCTACGAGCAGTACTTC. It codes for CASSLTAGPAYEQYF.

The V and J genes are TRBV6-1 and TRBJ1-1, with TRBD1 as a possible D gene (5 bases). V was cut by 9 bases and J by 9 bases, with 11 bases left in between. Looked up from germline, CDR1 is MNHNS and CDR2 is SASEGT. The CDR3 contains 10 residues. CDR3 nucleotide sequence: TGTGCCAGGACCGGGACGAAAGCTTTCTTT. Its translation: CARTGTKAFF.

This chain joins TRBV7-9 and TRBJ1-2; tentative D call: TRBD1 (6 bases). V lost 5 bases, J lost 8 bases, and 18 bases lay in between. The CDR3 extends over 14 amino acids. Germline V CDR1 and CDR2: SEHNR, FQNEAQ (reference sequence). CDR3 DNA: TGTGCCAGCAGCCCAGGGGCAGGGGTATTAGGCTACACCTTC. This translates into CASSPGAGVLGYTF. Complete variable domain (other parts from reference TRBV7-9 and TRBJ1-2): DTGVSQNPRHKITKRGQNVTFRCDPISEHNRLYWYRQTLGQGPEFLTYFQNEAQLEKSRLLSDRFSAERPKGSFSTLEIQRTEQGDSAMYLCASSPGAGVLGYTFGSGTRLTVV.

The chain uses TRBV27 and TRBJ2-7, with unresolved D. This CDR3 spans 14 amino acids. Germline V gives CDR1 MNHEY, CDR2 SMNVEV (reference sequence). Trimming took 2 bases from V and 2 from J, leaving 10 bases between them. CDR3 DNA sequence: TGTGCCAGCAGTTTAATCAGCGCCGCCTACGAGCAGTACTTC. It encodes CASSLISAAYEQYF.

The chain couples TRBV13 to TRBJ2-2, with TRBD2 matching over 7 bases. The CDR3 totals 16 residues. CDR1 PRHDT and CDR2 FYEKMQ come from the germline V gene (reference sequence). Trimming took 5 bases from V and 4 from J; bases not matched to a gene: 10. CDR3 bases: TGTGCCAGCAGCCCCCGGGACTATTTTGGCACCGGGGAGCTGTTTTTT. Protein sequence: CASSPRDYFGTGELFF.

This clone is termed large. This rearrangement joins TRBV5-6 to TRBJ1-2; D is perhaps TRBD1 (5 bases). The CDR3 extends over 14 amino acids. Trimming removed 3 bases at V and 4 bases at J, with 13 bases between. The germline gives CDR1 SGHDT, CDR2 YYEEEE. The CDR3 nucleotides are TGTGCCAGCAGCTCCCAGGGAGTCCTCTATGGCTACACCTTC. Its protein is CASSSQGVLYGYTF.

The chain is built from TRBV15 and TRBJ2-7, with D perhaps given as TRBD1 or TRBD2 (7 bases each). Germline CDR1 LNHNV, CDR2 YYDKDF (reference sequence). The CDR3 is made up of 14 amino acids. Trimming shortened V by 3 bases and J by 6 bases, and 15 bases separated the two germline ends. CDR3 sequence: CATSRKGGGGEQYF. The CDR3 DNA is TGTGCCACCAGCAGGAAGGGAGGGGGCGGCGAGCAGTACTTC.

Only one count was recorded for this clone. The chain combines TRBV5-1 with TRBJ2-5; D is tentatively TRBD1 or TRBD2 (6 bases each). The end of the DNA fits TRBJ2-7 better, so the J call may be wrong. The CDR3 extends over 16 amino acids. CDR1 SGHRS and CDR2 YFSETQ come from the germline V gene. Here the CDR3 reads CASSLGGARVSYEQYF. The CDR3, as DNA: TGCGCCAGCAGCTTGGGGGGGGCGAGGGTCTCCTACGAGCAGTACTTC.

This clone was recorded a few times. The chain has TRBV5-1 and TRBJ1-5, with D possibly TRBD1 on 5 matching bases. The germline gives CDR1 SGHRS, CDR2 YFSETQ. The CDR3 has 14 amino acids. The V end lost 4 bases, the J end lost 2 bases, and 10 bases lay between the germline ends. In DNA, the CDR3 is TGCGCCAGCAGCCCGTTGGGGGGCAATCAGCCCCAGCATTTT. It translates to CASSPLGGNQPQHF.

The rearrangement uses TRBV5-6 and TRBJ2-7, with 9 bases fitting TRBD1. J lost 5 bases, V lost 4 bases, and 19 bases had no gene match. There are 18 residues in the CDR3. Looked up from germline, CDR1 is SGHDT and CDR2 is YYEEEE. The CDR3 spells CASSRQSGTGWNGNEQYF. CDR3 sequence (DNA): TGTGCCAGCAGCCGACAGAGCGGGACAGGGTGGAATGGGAACGAGCAGTACTTC.

In its sample, this clone ranks as large. This chain joins TRBV6-4 and TRBJ1-5, with 7 bases matching TRBD1. The V gene's germline CDR1 is MRHNA and CDR2 SNTAGT. The V gene end was trimmed by 10 bases and the J gene end by 3 bases; junction bases not matched to a gene: 6. This CDR3 contains 13 residues. The CDR3 coding sequence is TGTGCCACAACCGGGACAGCCAATCAGCCCCAGCATTTT. This sequence encodes CATTGTANQPQHF.

The J gene is TRBJ2-7, the V gene TRBV30, with TRBD1 matching over 8 bases. The V and J ends lost 8 bases and 2 bases, in that order; junction bases with no gene match: 5. The CDR3 sequence is 12 residues long. Germline V CDR1 and CDR2: GTSNPN, SVGIG (reference sequence). The CDR3 DNA is TGTGCCCAAAAGGGACAGGCCTACGAGCAGTACTTC. Protein product: CAQKGQAYEQYF.

The chain has TRBV6-5 and TRBJ1-2; D is uncertain. Germline V gene data show CDR1 as MNHEY and CDR2 as SVGAGI. Deletions cut 6 bases from V and 4 bases from J, with 15 bases between. The length of the CDR3 is 14 residues. CDR3 region: CASSPKSGLYGYTF. The CDR3 nucleotides are TGTGCCAGCAGCCCTAAGTCGGGCCTCTATGGCTACACCTTC.

This chain links TRBV7-9 with TRBJ2-7; possibly TRBD2 for D (6 bases). Per the germline V gene, CDR1 is SEHNR and CDR2 is FQNEAQ (reference sequence). CDR3 length: 12 amino acids. The V end lost 6 bases, the J end lost 3 bases, and 9 bases lay between the germline ends. DNA of the CDR3: TGTGCCAGCAGTTACGGGAGCTACGAGCAGTACTTC. Amino acid sequence: CASSYGSYEQYF. Based on the CDR3 plus reference TRBV7-9 and TRBJ2-7, the full variable domain is DTGVSQNPRHKITKRGQNVTFRCDPISEHNRLYWYRQTLGQGPEFLTYFQNEAQLEKSRLLSDRFSAERPKGSFSTLEIQRTEQGDSAMYLCASSYGSYEQYFGPGTRLTVT.

The chain combines TRBV6-5 with TRBJ2-1; D might be TRBD2 (5 bases). There are 15 residues in the CDR3. The germline V gene encodes CDR1 MNHEY and CDR2 SVGAGI. Trimming stripped 2 bases from V and 7 bases from J, with 15 bases between. CDR3 loop: CASSYERVLRNEQFF. CDR3 sequence (DNA): TGTGCCAGCAGTTACGAGAGGGTTCTGCGGAATGAGCAGTTCTTC.